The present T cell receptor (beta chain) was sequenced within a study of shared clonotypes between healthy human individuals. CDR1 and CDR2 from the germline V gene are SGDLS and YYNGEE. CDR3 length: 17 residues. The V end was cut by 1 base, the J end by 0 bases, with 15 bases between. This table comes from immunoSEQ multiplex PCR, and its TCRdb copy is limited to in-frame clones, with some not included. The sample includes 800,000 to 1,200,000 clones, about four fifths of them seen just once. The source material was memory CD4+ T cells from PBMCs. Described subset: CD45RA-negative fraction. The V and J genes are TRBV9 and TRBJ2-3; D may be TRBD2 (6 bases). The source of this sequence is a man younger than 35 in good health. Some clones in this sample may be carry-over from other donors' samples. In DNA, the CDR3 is TGTGCCAGCAGCGTACAGGCGGGAACCATTAGCACAGATACGCAGTATTTT. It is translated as CASSVQAGTISTDTQYF.